This entry is about one T cell receptor beta chain. This sample is drawn from a study of T cell clones after liver transplantation. Profiled with immunoSEQ multiplex PCR; TCRdb holds only in-frame clones, not every one. The sample lists approximately 51,000 clones, 65% to 80% occurring once. The CDR3 is made up of 15 amino acids. The germline V gene encodes CDR1 LGHNA and CDR2 YNFKEQ. Trimming took off 0 bases at V and 2 bases at J, with 7 bases between the two ends. The sample consisted of CD4+ T cells from blood, taken 54 months after liver transplant. This TCR was recovered from a human patient who received a liver transplant. Some T cells may originate from the graft donor. The genes are TRBV4-2 and TRBJ2-2; tentatively, D is TRBD1 (5 bases). The CDR3: CASSQDRENTGELFF. CDR3 DNA: TGTGCCAGCAGCCAAGACAGGGAAAACACCGGGGAGCTGTTTTTT.